The sequence of this T cell receptor beta chain was determined in a study of naive and memory T cell subsets. In the case of this clonotype: The antigen is undetermined.

The beta constant-region primer was an equimolar mix of two oligonucleotides covering TRBC1 and TRBC2. Nested alpha and beta constant-region primers with the SP2 primer drove four PCR rounds on ligated cDNA. Ligation attached a single-stranded oligonucleotide with a 12-nucleotide UMI and the SP2 primer to the cDNA 3' end. A single record per CDR3 protein comes from TCRdb applying MiXCR to the UMI-ligation and nested PCR reads. The data contain over 130,000 distinct CDR3 sequences, approximately 18% of them seen just once; the ten biggest clones take up approximately 0.63%. Broader study findings: Naive and memory subsets had different power law exponents for TCR abundance. Naive repertoires, especially CD8, held a few larger clonotypes, possibly memory cells re-expressing CD45RA. In naive cells, over 90% of TCR sequences were seen only once.

Trimming at V came to 8 bases and at J to 3 bases, leaving 9 bases not matched to a gene. Germline-derived CDR1 and CDR2 are SNHLY and FYNNEI. CDR3 size: 15 residues. Sequencing used naive CD8+ T cells from blood. The rearrangement joins TRBV2 to TRBJ2-3; 9 bases map to TRBD1. This TCR derives from a human donor in good health. The CDR3 region has the DNA TGTGCCAGCCTGGGAAACAGGGGGCCAACAGATACGCAGTATTTT. Translating gives CASLGNRGPTDTQYF.